The 10 T cell receptor beta chains reported below all come from one sample, sequenced in a study of T-cell memory formation after mild COVID-19. TCRdb used MiXCR to reprocess the 5' RACE reads, holding one entry per CDR3 protein. This table has tens of thousands of distinct CDR3 sequences, around 9.5% appearing once. Source material: PBMCs or a T cell subset sorted from them (not recorded which). These TCRs come from a man aged 18-30 years who had mild COVID-19 (a few samples of this study predate the infection). Cell type and time point are not known.

V usage is TRBV10-1 and J usage is TRBJ1-2, with 8 bases fitting TRBD1. With V trimmed by 4 bases and J by 5 bases, 3 bases remained unmatched. The CDR3 loop spans 13 amino acids. Germline V gives CDR1 WNHNN, CDR2 SYGVQD (reference sequence). The CDR3 DNA sequence: TGCGCCAGCAGTGCGGGACAGGATTATGGCTACACCTTC. Translating it yields CASSAGQDYGYTF.

This clonotype has a count of ten or more. The chain combines TRBV29-1 with TRBJ2-2; the D gene is possibly TRBD1 (6 bases). The CDR3 consists of 13 residues. From germline, CDR1 is SQVTM and CDR2 ANQGSEA. V was clipped by 8 bases and J by 2 bases, with 12 bases between them. The CDR3, as DNA: TGCAGCTATTACAGGGCCAACACCGGGGAGCTGTTTTTT. Amino acids: CSYYRANTGELFF.

The chain has TRBV4-3 and TRBJ2-4, with D unclear. Trimming took off 2 bases at V and 6 bases at J, with 11 bases between the two ends. This CDR3 region has 14 residues. Germline values: CDR1 LGHNA, CDR2 YSLEER. CDR3 in DNA: TGCGCCAGCAGCCAACGGAGACCGACAAACATTCAGTACTTC. Its protein is CASSQRRPTNIQYF.

V is TRBV27 and J is TRBJ2-5, with D perhaps assigned TRBD1 or TRBD2 (5 bases each). CDR1 is MNHEY and CDR2 is SMNVEV in the germline V gene (reference sequence). The CDR3 extends over 13 amino acids. With 8 bases removed from V and 5 bases from J, the gap between germline ends came to 15 bases. CDR3 bases: TGTGCCAGCGGGCCTGGGGGTGGGGAGACCCAGTACTTC. It specifies CASGPGGGETQYF.

This clonotype came up a few times. The rearrangement uses TRBV7-2 and TRBJ2-2; D ambiguous. V lost 7 bases and J 0 bases, leaving 6 bases between the germline ends. Looked up from germline, CDR1 is SGHTA and CDR2 is FQGNSA. This CDR3 is 13 amino acids long. The CDR3 region is CASTIANTGELFF. The CDR3 DNA reads TGTGCCAGCACCATCGCGAACACCGGGGAGCTGTTTTTT.

The chain has TRBV20-1 and TRBJ1-4; D is possibly TRBD1 (5 bases). This CDR3 comprises 13 residues. Looked up from germline, CDR1 is DFQATT and CDR2 is SNEGSKA (reference sequence). V shed 4 bases and J shed 5 bases, with 11 bases lying between them. This CDR3 reads CSAIGGENEKLFF. CDR3 DNA: TGCAGTGCTATCGGGGGGGAGAATGAAAAACTGTTTTTT.

This clonotype was found a few times. The chain links TRBV12-3 or TRBV12-4 to TRBJ1-1; TRBD1 is a possible D gene (5 bases). The CDR3 contains 13 residues. V shed 3 bases and J shed 6 bases, with 11 bases lying between them. CDR3 sequence reads: CASSLTGEPEAFF. In DNA form, the CDR3 reads TGTGCCAGCAGTTTGACGGGGGAGCCTGAAGCTTTCTTT.

This clonotype was detected ten times or more. The V call is TRBV4-2, the J call TRBJ2-3, with D perhaps TRBD1 or TRBD2 (6 bases each). Trimming took off 4 bases at V and 8 bases at J, with 16 bases between the two ends. CDR1 and CDR2 (germline): LGHNA, YNFKEQ. This CDR3 has 14 residues. This CDR3 reads CASSRDKGAGTQYF. In DNA, the CDR3 is TGTGCCAGCAGCCGGGACAAGGGAGCGGGTACGCAGTATTTT.

J is TRBJ2-7 and V is TRBV5-1; 8 nucleotides agree with TRBD1. The CDR3 is made up of 15 amino acids. Germline V gives CDR1 SGHRS, CDR2 YFSETQ. Germline trimming cut 3 bases from V and 2 bases from J; bases unmatched to any gene: 7. The CDR3 spells CASSYWTGTPYEQYF. The CDR3 region has the DNA TGCGCCAGCAGCTATTGGACAGGGACCCCCTACGAGCAGTACTTC.

The sample holds a few counts of this clonotype. The chain recombines TRBV5-1 with TRBJ1-1; 11 bases agree with TRBD1. J gave up 2 bases and V 3 bases, and 6 bases lay outside the gene matches. This CDR3 is 16 amino acids long. CDR1 is SGHRS, CDR2 YFSETQ, per germline. The CDR3 DNA reads TGCGCCAGCAGCTACACCGGGACAGGGGGTAACACTGAAGCTTTCTTT. This translates into CASSYTGTGGNTEAFF.